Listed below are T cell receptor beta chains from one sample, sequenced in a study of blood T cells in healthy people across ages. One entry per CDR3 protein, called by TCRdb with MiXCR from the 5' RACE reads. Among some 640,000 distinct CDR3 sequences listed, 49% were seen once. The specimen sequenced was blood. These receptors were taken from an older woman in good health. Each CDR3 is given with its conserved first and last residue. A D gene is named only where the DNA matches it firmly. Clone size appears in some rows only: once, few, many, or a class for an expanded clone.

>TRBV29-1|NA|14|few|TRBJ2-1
CSVDIGRESNEQFF
TGCAGCGTCGATATAGGTAGGGAAAGCAATGAGCAGTTCTTC
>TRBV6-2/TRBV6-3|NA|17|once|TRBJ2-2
CASSQLLLYARTGELFF
TGTGCCAGCAGCCAGCTGCTCCTCTATGCTAGGACCGGGGAGCTGTTTTTT
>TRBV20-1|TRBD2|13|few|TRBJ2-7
CSARRAGVYEQYF
TGCAGTGCTAGAAGAGCGGGAGTTTACGAGCAGTACTTC
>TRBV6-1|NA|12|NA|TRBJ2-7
CASSDPYYEQYF
TGTGCCAGCAGTGACCCTTACTACGAGCAGTACTTC
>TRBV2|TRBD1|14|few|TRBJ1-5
CASSRADRDQPQHF
TGTGCCAGCAGCCGCGCTGACAGGGATCAGCCCCAGCATTTT
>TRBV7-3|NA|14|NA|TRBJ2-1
CANSLNQGIGEQFF
TGTGCCAACAGCTTAAATCAGGGGATCGGGGAGCAGTTCTTC
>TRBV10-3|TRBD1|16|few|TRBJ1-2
CAISGPRTGANYGYTF
TGTGCCATCAGTGGGCCCAGGACAGGGGCTAACTATGGCTACACCTTC
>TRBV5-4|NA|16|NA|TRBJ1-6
CASSLGGRGGNSPLHF
TGTGCCAGCAGCTTGGGCGGCAGGGGAGGTAATTCACCCCTCCACTTT
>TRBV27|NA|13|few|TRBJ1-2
CASSSQKGYGYTF
TGTGCCAGCAGTTCCCAGAAAGGGTATGGCTACACCTTC
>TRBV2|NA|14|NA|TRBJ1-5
CASSSDGDNQPQHF
TGTGCCAGCAGTAGTGACGGAGACAATCAGCCCCAGCATTTT
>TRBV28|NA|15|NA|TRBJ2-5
CASSPLLVGQETQYF
TGCGCCAGCAGTCCCTTACTAGTAGGTCAAGAGACCCAGTACTTC
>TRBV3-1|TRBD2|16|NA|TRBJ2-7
CASSPPRAGPYNEQYF
TGTGCCAGCAGCCCTCCCCGAGCGGGGCCTTACAATGAGCAGTACTTC
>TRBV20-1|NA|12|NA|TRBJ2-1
CSASRLALEQFF
TGCAGTGCTAGTCGTCTAGCGTTAGAGCAGTTCTTC
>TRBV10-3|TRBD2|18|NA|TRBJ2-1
CAIRDPRIAGETDNEQFF
TGTGCCATCAGGGACCCGAGAATAGCGGGAGAAACGGACAATGAGCAGTTCTTC
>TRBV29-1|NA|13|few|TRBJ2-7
CSVEAASYNEQYF
TGCAGCGTTGAAGCGGCCTCCTACAATGAGCAGTACTTC
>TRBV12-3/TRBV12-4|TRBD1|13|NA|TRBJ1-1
CASTPVTGAEAFF
TGTGCCAGCACCCCGGTGACAGGGGCTGAAGCTTTCTTT
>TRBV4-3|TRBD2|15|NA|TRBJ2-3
CASSQDNGGTDTQYF
TGCGCCAGCAGCCAAGACAACGGGGGGACAGATACGCAGTATTTT
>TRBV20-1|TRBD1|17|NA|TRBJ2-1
CSAREGDRVSGSNEQFF
TGCAGTGCTAGAGAGGGGGACAGGGTTAGTGGTTCGAATGAGCAGTTCTTC
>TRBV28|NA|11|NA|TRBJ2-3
CASSHRNAQYF
TGTGCCAGCAGTCACCGCAATGCGCAGTATTTT
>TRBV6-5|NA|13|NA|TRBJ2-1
CASRESRGGEQFF
TGTGCCAGCAGGGAATCTCGAGGGGGTGAGCAGTTCTTC
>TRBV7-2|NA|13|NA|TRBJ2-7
CASSVSRPYEQYF
TGTGCCAGCAGCGTTAGCCGTCCCTACGAGCAGTACTTC
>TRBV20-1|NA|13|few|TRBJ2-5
CSPTDNSGETQYF
TGCAGTCCTACGGACAATTCGGGTGAGACCCAGTACTTC
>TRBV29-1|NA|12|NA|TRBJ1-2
CSVDYSSYGYTF
TGCAGCGTTGACTACAGCTCGTATGGCTACACCTTC
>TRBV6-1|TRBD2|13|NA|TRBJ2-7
CATQSGGSYEQYF
TGTGCCACTCAAAGCGGGGGCTCCTACGAGCAGTACTTC
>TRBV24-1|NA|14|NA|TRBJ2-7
CATSDPTRSYEQYF
TGTGCCACCAGTGATCCCACCAGGTCCTACGAGCAGTACTTC
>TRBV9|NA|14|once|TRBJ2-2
CASSTLTGTGELFF
TGTGCCAGCAGCACCCTCACAGGGACCGGGGAGCTGTTTTTT
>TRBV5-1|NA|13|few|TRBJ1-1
CASSFAGGRGAFF
TGCGCCAGCAGCTTCGCGGGGGGTAGAGGAGCTTTCTTT
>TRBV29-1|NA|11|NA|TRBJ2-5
CSVGGQETQYF
TGCAGCGTGGGCGGCCAAGAGACCCAGTACTTC
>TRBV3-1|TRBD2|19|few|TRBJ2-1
CASSHLTSGRAVRIGLQFF
TGTGCCAGCAGCCACCTAACTAGCGGGAGGGCCGTTAGAATAGGTCTGCAGTTCTTC
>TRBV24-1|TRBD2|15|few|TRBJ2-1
CATSDPGGSRDEQFF
TGTGCCACCAGTGATCCGGGAGGGTCTAGGGATGAGCAGTTCTTC
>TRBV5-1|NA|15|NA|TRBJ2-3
CASSIGVQSTDTQYF
TGCGCCAGCAGCATTGGGGTCCAATCCACAGATACGCAGTATTTT
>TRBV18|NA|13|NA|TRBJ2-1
CASSNLGYNEQFF
TGTGCCAGCTCAAATTTGGGCTACAATGAGCAGTTCTTC
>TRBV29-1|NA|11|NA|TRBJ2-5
CSVTEKETQYF
TGCAGCGTTACAGAGAAAGAGACCCAGTACTTC
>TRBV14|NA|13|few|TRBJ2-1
CASSQTGRNEQFF
TGTGCCAGCAGCCAAACTGGGCGGAATGAGCAGTTCTTC
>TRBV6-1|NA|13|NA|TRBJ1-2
CATRPRSFYGYTF
TGTGCCACCCGTCCAAGAAGTTTCTATGGCTACACCTTC
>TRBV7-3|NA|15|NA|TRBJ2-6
CASSLTYTGANVLTF
TGTGCCAGCAGCTTGACCTACACTGGGGCCAACGTCCTGACTTTC
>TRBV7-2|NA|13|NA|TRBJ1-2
CASSLNTLGGYTF
TGTGCCAGCAGCTTAAACACATTGGGGGGCTACACCTTC
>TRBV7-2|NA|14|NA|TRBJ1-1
CASRPFPENTEAFF
TGTGCCAGCAGACCCTTCCCGGAGAACACTGAAGCTTTCTTT
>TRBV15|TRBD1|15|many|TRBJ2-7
CATSREDREFDEQYF
TGTGCCACCAGCCGAGAGGACAGGGAATTTGACGAGCAGTACTTC
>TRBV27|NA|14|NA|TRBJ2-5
CASSYKSGQETQYF
TGTGCCAGCAGCTACAAGAGCGGGCAAGAGACCCAGTACTTC
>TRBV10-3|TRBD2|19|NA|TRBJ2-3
CAISSAGTSGRASTDTQYF
TGTGCCATCAGTTCCGCCGGGACTAGCGGGAGGGCCTCTACAGATACGCAGTATTTT
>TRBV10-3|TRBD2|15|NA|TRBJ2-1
CAISGRLAGVDEQFF
TGTGCCATCAGTGGCCGACTAGCGGGAGTCGATGAGCAGTTCTTC
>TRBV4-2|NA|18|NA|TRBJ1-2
CASSQEWSVARDDYGYTF
TGTGCCAGCAGCCAAGAATGGTCGGTGGCCCGAGATGACTATGGCTACACCTTC
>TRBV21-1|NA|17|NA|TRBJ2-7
CASSIRGTAQSSYEQYF
TGTGCCAGCAGCATAAGAGGTACAGCTCAGAGCTCCTACGAGCAGTACTTC
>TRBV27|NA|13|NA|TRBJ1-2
CASSNRDLYGYTF
TGTGCCAGCAGTAACCGGGACCTCTATGGCTACACCTTC
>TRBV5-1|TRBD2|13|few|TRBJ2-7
CASLAGVASEQYF
TGCGCCAGTCTAGCGGGAGTGGCTAGCGAGCAGTACTTC
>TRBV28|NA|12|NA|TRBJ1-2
CASSYRAYGYTF
TGTGCCAGCAGTTACAGGGCCTATGGCTACACCTTC
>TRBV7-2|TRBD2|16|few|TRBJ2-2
CASSLVGGISTGELFF
TGTGCCAGCAGCTTAGTGGGGGGGATCAGCACCGGGGAGCTGTTTTTT
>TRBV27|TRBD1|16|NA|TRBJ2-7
CASSLSSGTGIYEQYF
TGTGCCAGCAGTTTATCGTCCGGGACAGGGATCTACGAGCAGTACTTC
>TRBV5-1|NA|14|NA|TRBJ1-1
CASSWGGIDTEAFF
TGCGCCAGCAGCTGGGGGGGTATTGACACTGAAGCTTTCTTT
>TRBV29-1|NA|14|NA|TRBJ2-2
CSALVGANTGELFF
TGCAGCGCATTGGTAGGGGCTAACACCGGGGAGCTGTTTTTT
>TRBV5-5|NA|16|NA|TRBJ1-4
CASSKSRTEEGEKLFF
TGTGCCAGCAGCAAATCCCGGACAGAGGAAGGTGAAAAACTGTTTTTT
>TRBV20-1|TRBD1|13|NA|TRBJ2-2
CSARTGWTGELFF
TGCAGTGCTCGGACAGGGTGGACCGGGGAGCTGTTTTTT
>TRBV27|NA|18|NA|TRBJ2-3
CASSYLGGGKPPTDTQYF
TGTGCCAGCAGTTACCTAGGGGGGGGGAAGCCCCCCACAGATACGCAGTATTTT